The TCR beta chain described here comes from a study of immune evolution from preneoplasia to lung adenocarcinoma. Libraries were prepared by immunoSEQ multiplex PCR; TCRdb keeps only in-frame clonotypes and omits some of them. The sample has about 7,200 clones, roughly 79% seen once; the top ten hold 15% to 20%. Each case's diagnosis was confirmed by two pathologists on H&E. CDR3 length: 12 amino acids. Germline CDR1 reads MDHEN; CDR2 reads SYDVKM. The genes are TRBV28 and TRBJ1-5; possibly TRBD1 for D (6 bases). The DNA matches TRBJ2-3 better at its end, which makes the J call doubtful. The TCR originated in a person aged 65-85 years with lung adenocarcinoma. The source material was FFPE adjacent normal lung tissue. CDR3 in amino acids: CASSQTGQPQYF. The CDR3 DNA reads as TGTGCCAGCAGTCAGACAGGACAGCCCCAGTATTTT.